Detailed here is one T cell receptor beta chain. The CDR3 runs 10 residues. V shed 7 bases and J shed 9 bases, with 3 bases lying between them. Germline V gene lookup returns CDR1 KGHDR and CDR2 SFDVKD. Amplified TCR beta CDR3 regions came from RNA transcripts. TCR CDR3 regions were first amplified by RT-PCR with HTBI primers. In TCRdb, the multiplex PCR reads were re-called with MiXCR into one record per CDR3 protein. Of about 380,000 distinct CDR3 sequences listed, around 18% are singletons. These data originate in a study of T cells in Graves' hyperthyroidism and ophthalmopathy. Uncontrolled infection, other autoimmune disease, pregnancy or lactation led to exclusion. PBMCs stemmed from 10 ml fresh peripheral blood.

The chain employs TRBV24-1 and TRBJ1-6; no reliable D call. The sequenced material came from blood. This TCR was sampled from a man younger than 35 with Graves' ophthalmopathy. This chain's CDR3 is CATRSSPLHF. The DNA of the CDR3 is TGTGCCACCAGGAGTTCACCCCTCCACTTT.